This T cell receptor (beta chain) originates from a study of blood T cell repertoires in COVID-19. Looking at the study overall: Material from acute and convalescent COVID-19 was sourced from the United States, Italy and Spain. PBMCs, B-cell-depleted T cells, or T cells were the source of the cDNA or gDNA that made up the material.

This CDR3 contains 14 residues. Germline CDR1 reads SGHAT; CDR2 reads FQNNGV. V dropped 5 bases and J dropped 5 bases, with 15 bases sitting between them. Methods used by the authors: Reference gene primer amplification gave estimated nucleated cell counts. The assay was immunoSEQ multiplex PCR, and TCRdb's table has in-frame clones only and misses some. V and J calls and clone size are copied from that table; D and trimming were computed from the DNA. The table has about 190,000 clones, around four fifths seen once. The chain carries TRBV11-2 and TRBJ2-5; D unresolved. The clonotype was recovered from a man younger than 40 with active or convalescent COVID-19. Sequences were obtained from peripheral blood. As DNA, the CDR3 is TGTGCCAGCAGCCCGCAATTCATGCGTGAGACCCAGTACTTC. Its translation is CASSPQFMRETQYF. The variable domain in full, completed from reference TRBV11-2 and TRBJ2-5, reads EAGVAQSPRYKIIEKRQSVAFWCNPISGHATLYWYQQILGQGPKLLIQFQNNGVVDDSQLPKDRFSAERLKGVDSTLKIQPAKLEDSAVYLCASSPQFMRETQYFGPGTRLLVL.